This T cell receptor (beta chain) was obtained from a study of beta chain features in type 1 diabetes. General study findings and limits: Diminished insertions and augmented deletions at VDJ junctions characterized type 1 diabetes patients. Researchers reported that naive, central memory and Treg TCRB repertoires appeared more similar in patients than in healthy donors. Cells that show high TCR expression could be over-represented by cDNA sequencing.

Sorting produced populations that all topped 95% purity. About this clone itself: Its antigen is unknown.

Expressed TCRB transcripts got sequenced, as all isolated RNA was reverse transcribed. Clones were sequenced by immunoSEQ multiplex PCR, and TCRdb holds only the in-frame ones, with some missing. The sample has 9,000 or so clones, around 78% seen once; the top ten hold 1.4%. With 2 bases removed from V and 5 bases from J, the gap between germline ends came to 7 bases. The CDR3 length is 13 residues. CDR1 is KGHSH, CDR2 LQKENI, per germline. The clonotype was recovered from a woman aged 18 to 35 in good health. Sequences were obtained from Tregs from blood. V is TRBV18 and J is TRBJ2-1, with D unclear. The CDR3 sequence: CASSPSLNNEQFF. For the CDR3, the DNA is TGTGCCAGCTCACCATCCCTAAACAATGAGCAGTTCTTC.